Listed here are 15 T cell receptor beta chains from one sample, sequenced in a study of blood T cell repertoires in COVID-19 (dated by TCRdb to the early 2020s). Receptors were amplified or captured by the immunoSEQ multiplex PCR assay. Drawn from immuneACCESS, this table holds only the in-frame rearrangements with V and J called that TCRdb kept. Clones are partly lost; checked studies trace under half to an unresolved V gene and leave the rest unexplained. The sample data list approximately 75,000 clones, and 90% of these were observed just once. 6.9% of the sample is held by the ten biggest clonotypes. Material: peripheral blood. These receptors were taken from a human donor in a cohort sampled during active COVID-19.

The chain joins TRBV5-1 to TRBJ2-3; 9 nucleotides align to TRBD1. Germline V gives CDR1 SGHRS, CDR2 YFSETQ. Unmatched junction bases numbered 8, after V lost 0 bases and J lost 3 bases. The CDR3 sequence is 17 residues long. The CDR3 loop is CASSLELRDRETDTQYF. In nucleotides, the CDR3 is TGCGCCAGCAGCTTGGAACTTAGGGACAGGGAGACAGATACGCAGTATTTT.

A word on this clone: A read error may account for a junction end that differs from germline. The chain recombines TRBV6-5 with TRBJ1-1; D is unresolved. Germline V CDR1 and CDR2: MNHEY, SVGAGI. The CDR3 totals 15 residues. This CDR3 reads CVSSYSSITAPEAFF. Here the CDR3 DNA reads TGTGTCAGCAGTTACTCGAGTATCACAGCCCCTGAAGCTTTCTTT.

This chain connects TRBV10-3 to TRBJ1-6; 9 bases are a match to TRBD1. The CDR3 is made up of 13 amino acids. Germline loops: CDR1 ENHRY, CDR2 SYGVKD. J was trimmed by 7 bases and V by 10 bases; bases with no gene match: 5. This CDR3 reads CATWDRANSPLHF. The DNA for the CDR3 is TGTGCCACCTGGGACAGGGCGAATTCACCCCTCCACTTT.

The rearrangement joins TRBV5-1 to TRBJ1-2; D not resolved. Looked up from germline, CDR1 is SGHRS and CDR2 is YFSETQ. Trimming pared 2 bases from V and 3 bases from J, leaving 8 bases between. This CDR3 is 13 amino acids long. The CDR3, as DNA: TGCGCCAGCAGCTTAGTAGGAGACTATGGCTACACCTTC. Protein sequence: CASSLVGDYGYTF.

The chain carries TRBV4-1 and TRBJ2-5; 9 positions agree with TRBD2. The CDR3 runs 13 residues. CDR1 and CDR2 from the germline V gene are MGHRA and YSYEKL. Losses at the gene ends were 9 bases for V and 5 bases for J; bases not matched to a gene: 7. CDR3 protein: CARSRGGEETQYF. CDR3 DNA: TGCGCCAGATCGCGGGGGGGCGAGGAGACCCAGTACTTC.

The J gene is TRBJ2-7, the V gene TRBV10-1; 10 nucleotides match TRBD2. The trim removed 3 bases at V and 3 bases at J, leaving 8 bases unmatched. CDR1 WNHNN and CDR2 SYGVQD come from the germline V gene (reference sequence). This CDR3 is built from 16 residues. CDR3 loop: CASSDSSGGAFYEQYF. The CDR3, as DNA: TGCGCCAGCAGTGACTCTAGCGGGGGTGCATTCTACGAGCAGTACTTC.

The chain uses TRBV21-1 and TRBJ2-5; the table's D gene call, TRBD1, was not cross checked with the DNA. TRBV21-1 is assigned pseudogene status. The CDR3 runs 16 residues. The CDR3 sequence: CARPPPGTNQRETQYF. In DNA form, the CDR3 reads TGTGCCAGGCCCCCCCCCGGGACAAACCAGAGGGAGACCCAGTACTTC.

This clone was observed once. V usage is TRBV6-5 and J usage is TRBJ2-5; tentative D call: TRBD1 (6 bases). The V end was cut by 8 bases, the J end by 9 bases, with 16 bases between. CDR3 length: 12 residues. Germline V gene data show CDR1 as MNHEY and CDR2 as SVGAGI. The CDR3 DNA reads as TGTGCCAGCGGGCCCGGGGCAGGGGCCCAGTACTTC. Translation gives CASGPGAGAQYF.

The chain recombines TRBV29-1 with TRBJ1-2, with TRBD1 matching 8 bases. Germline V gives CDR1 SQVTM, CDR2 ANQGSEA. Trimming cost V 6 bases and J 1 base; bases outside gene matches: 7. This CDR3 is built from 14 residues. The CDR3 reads CSVGTGDFNYGYTF. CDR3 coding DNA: TGCAGCGTCGGGACAGGCGATTTTAACTATGGCTACACCTTC. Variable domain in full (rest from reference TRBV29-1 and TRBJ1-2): SAVISQKPSRDICQRGTSLTIQCQVDSQVTMMFWYRQQPGQSLTLIATANQGSEATYESGFVIDKFPISRPNLTFSTLTVSNMSPEDSSIYLCSVGTGDFNYGYTFGSGTRLTVV.

CDR3: CASSKKVPGQKLNTEAFF. DNA for the CDR3: TGTGCCAGCAGCAAAAAAGTCCCGGGACAGAAATTGAACACTGAAGCTTTCTTT. The V call is TRBV21-1, the J call TRBJ1-1; the tabulated D call, TRBD1, remains unverified against the DNA. TRBV21-1 is given as a pseudogene. The CDR3 length is 18 residues.

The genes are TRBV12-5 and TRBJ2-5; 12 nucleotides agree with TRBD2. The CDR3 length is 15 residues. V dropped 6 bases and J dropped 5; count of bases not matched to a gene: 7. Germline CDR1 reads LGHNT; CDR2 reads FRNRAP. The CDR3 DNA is TGTGCTAGTGGCCCCCGGACTAGCGGGGTTGAGACCCAGTACTTC. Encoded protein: CASGPRTSGVETQYF.

CDR3: CASSVDRDLNTEAFF. CDR3 nucleotides: TGCGCCAGCAGCGTGGACAGGGACCTGAACACTGAAGCTTTCTTT. V and J are TRBV5-1 and TRBJ1-1, with 8 positions matching TRBD1. The CDR3 runs 15 residues. The ends lost 4 bases at V and 0 bases at J; junction bases unmatched: 5. Germline CDR1 reads SGHRS; CDR2 reads YFSETQ.

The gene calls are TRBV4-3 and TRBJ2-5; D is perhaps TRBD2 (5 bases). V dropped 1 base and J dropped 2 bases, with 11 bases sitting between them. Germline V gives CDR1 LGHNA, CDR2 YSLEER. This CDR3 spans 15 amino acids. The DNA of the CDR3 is TGCGCCAGCAGCCAAGGGTCCGACTATCAAGAGACCCAGTACTTC. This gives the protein CASSQGSDYQETQYF.

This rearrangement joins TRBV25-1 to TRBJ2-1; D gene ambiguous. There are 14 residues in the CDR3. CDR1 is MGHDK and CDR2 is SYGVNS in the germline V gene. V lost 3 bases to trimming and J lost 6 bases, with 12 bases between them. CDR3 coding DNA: TGTGCCAGCAGTGACAGTCCGTATTCCAATGAGCAGTTCTTC. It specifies CASSDSPYSNEQFF. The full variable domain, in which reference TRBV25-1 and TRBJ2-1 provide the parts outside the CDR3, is EADIYQTPRYLVIGTGKKITLECSQTMGHDKMYWYQQDPGMELHLIHYSYGVNSTEKGDLSSESTVSRIRTEHFPLTLESARPSHTSQYLCASSDSPYSNEQFFGPGTRLTVL.

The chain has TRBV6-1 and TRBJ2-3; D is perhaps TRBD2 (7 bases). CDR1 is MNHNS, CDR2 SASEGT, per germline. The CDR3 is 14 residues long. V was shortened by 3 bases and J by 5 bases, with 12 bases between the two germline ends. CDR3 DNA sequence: TGTGCCAGCAGTGATGGGGGGGCGTTAGATACGCAGTATTTT. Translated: CASSDGGALDTQYF.